These 23 T cell receptor beta chains share one sample of origin, sequenced in a study of T cell repertoires in cytomegalovirus infection. Each CDR3 protein gets one entry after TCRdb re-called the reads with MiXCR. The repertoire holds fewer than 60,000 distinct CDR3 sequences, with about 20% as singletons. Their specific antigens are unknown. The sample was CD8+ T cells from cultured PBMCs, taken from culture after CMV antigen stimulation. Receptors originate from a human donor in good health (CMV status not recorded). Some clones in this sample may be carry-over from other donors' samples.

This clonotype was seen a few times. The chain couples TRBV25-1 to TRBJ1-5, with TRBD1 matching over 11 bases. Looked up from germline, CDR1 is MGHDK and CDR2 is SYGVNS. The V gene end was trimmed by 6 bases and the J gene end by 4 bases; junction bases not matched to a gene: 5. The CDR3 spans 15 residues. This chain's CDR3 is CASRGTGGRNQPQHF. The DNA of the CDR3 is TGTGCCAGCAGGGGGACAGGGGGTCGTAATCAGCCCCAGCATTTT.

In this sample, this clonotype turned up a few times. V usage is TRBV12-3 or TRBV12-4 and J usage is TRBJ1-5; D is uncertain. CDR3 length: 15 residues. V was shortened by 3 bases and J by 7 bases, with 16 bases between the two germline ends. As DNA, the CDR3 is TGTGCCAGCAGTTTCGCTGGCATTCGAGGACAGCCCCAGCATTTT. Its translation: CASSFAGIRGQPQHF.

This clonotype was observed a few times. CDR3 sequence reads: CAITGQGNQPQHF. In DNA form, the CDR3 reads TGTGCCATCACGGGACAGGGCAATCAGCCCCAGCATTTT. The chain carries TRBV10-3 and TRBJ1-5; 8 nucleotides agree with TRBD1. CDR3 length: 13 amino acids. V lost 7 bases, J lost 2 bases, and 1 base stayed unmatched. CDR1 ENHRY and CDR2 SYGVKD come from the germline V gene.

This rearrangement joins TRBV11-2 to TRBJ2-7, with 9 nucleotides matching TRBD1. V shed 5 bases, J shed 6 bases, and the junction held 8 bases outside the gene matches. Per the germline V gene, CDR1 is SGHAT and CDR2 is FQNNGV. CDR3 length equals 14 residues. The CDR3 protein is CASSVGQGSIEQYF. CDR3 DNA sequence: TGTGCCAGCAGCGTGGGACAGGGAAGCATCGAGCAGTACTTC.

Only a few counts were recorded for this clonotype. This chain joins TRBV6-1 and TRBJ2-1, with 7 positions matching TRBD1. V shed 3 bases and J 8 bases; nucleotides not matched to a gene: 13. The CDR3 has 16 residues. Germline CDR1 is MNHNS and CDR2 is SASEGT. In DNA form, the CDR3 reads TGTGCCAGCAGTGATATTCCGGGACAGACCCGGCATGAGCAGTTCTTC. It yields the protein CASSDIPGQTRHEQFF.

This rearrangement joins TRBV7-9 to TRBJ2-1; possibly TRBD2 for D (5 bases). The CDR3 is 16 residues long. Germline-derived CDR1 and CDR2 are SEHNR and FQNEAQ (reference sequence). Trimming shortened V by 1 base and J by 3 bases, and 13 bases separated the two germline ends. The CDR3 region has the DNA TGTGCCAGCAGCTTAGACGGCGGGCCAAACTACAATGAGCAGTTCTTC. This gives the protein CASSLDGGPNYNEQFF.

This clonotype came up a few times. The chain joins TRBV19 to TRBJ2-7; 11 bases are a match to TRBD1. This CDR3 is 14 amino acids long. CDR1 LNHDA and CDR2 SQIVND come from the germline V gene (reference sequence). Germline trimming cut 9 bases from V and 2 bases from J; bases unmatched to any gene: 6. This CDR3 reads CASTPDRGPYEQYF. CDR3 DNA sequence: TGTGCCAGCACCCCGGACAGGGGGCCCTACGAGCAGTACTTC.

The chain has TRBV12-3 or TRBV12-4 and TRBJ1-2; TRBD1 agrees at 9 bases. Trimming at V came to 2 bases and at J to 6 bases, leaving 4 bases not matched to a gene. The CDR3 sequence is 14 residues long. CDR3 sequence (DNA): TGTGCCAGCAGTTTAAGACAGGGGGGGGATGGCTACACCTTC. As protein: CASSLRQGGDGYTF.

V is TRBV7-6 and J is TRBJ2-1, with 9 bases that match TRBD2. There are 16 residues in the CDR3. Germline values: CDR1 SGHVS, CDR2 FNYEAQ. V shed 2 bases, J shed 0 bases, and the junction held 2 bases outside the gene matches. For the CDR3, the DNA is TGTGCCAGCAGCTTAAAACTAGCGGGCTCCTACAATGAGCAGTTCTTC. It yields the protein CASSLKLAGSYNEQFF.

The chain uses TRBV2 and TRBJ2-7; TRBD2 might be the D (6 bases). CDR3 length: 16 amino acids. CDR1 is SNHLY and CDR2 is FYNNEI in the germline V gene. Trimming cost V 5 bases and J 3 bases, with 20 bases left between them. The CDR3 sequence: CASSIRDSGPGYEQYF. CDR3 in DNA: TGTGCCAGCAGTATTCGGGACTCCGGTCCTGGCTACGAGCAGTACTTC.

This clonotype was observed a few times. The chain joins TRBV7-9 to TRBJ2-1; D tentatively fits TRBD1 or TRBD2 (6 bases each). Trimming removed 2 bases from V and 5 bases from J, with 16 bases in between. The CDR3 sequence is 16 residues long. The germline gives CDR1 SEHNR, CDR2 FQNEAQ (reference sequence). The CDR3 region has the DNA TGTGCCAGCAGCTTAAGGGGGGTACCGAGAAACAATGAGCAGTTCTTC. This translates into CASSLRGVPRNNEQFF.

The CDR3 DNA reads as TGTGCCATTCAGCTTCCTAACTCCTACGAGCAGTACTTC. As protein: CAIQLPNSYEQYF. The gene calls are TRBV10-3 and TRBJ2-7; D gene uncertain. The CDR3 has 13 residues. CDR1 ENHRY and CDR2 SYGVKD come from the germline V gene. V was trimmed by 9 bases and J by 0 bases, leaving 12 bases between them.

This clonotype was observed at least ten times. The CDR3 bases are TGTGCCAGCAGTGAACCTAAAATGAACACTGAAGCTTTCTTT. Translated: CASSEPKMNTEAFF. The genes are TRBV2 and TRBJ1-1, with D hard to call. The germline V gene has CDR1 SNHLY and CDR2 FYNNEI. The CDR3 extends over 14 amino acids. The V gene lost 2 bases and the J gene lost 0 bases, with 7 bases spanning the gap. Full variable domain (rest looked up from reference TRBV2 and TRBJ1-1): EPEVTQTPSHQVTQMGQEVILRCVPISNHLYFYWYRQILGQKVEFLVSFYNNEISEKSEIFDDQFSVERPDGSNFTLKIRSTKLEDSAMYFCASSEPKMNTEAFFGQGTRLTVV.

This clonotype was seen a few times. CDR3 sequence: CASLPPFLAMHYGYTF. For the CDR3, the DNA is TGCGCCAGCCTCCCGCCCTTCCTCGCTATGCACTATGGCTACACCTTC. The rearrangement links TRBV10-1 to TRBJ1-2; D call uncertain. The CDR3 runs 16 residues. V was pared by 8 bases and J by 3 bases, with 22 bases between. Per germline, CDR1 WNHNN and CDR2 SYGVQD (reference sequence).

In its sample, this clonotype was seen a few times. A read error may account for a junction end that differs from germline. CDR3 amino acids: CASSGTGQNF. The DNA of the CDR3 is TGTGCCAGCAGCGGGACAGGGCAAAACTTC. The chain uses TRBV2 and TRBJ2-5, with TRBD1 matching over 9 bases. The CDR3 contains 10 residues. CDR1 is SNHLY and CDR2 is FYNNEI in the germline V gene.

On this clonotype itself: Its ends do not fully match the called genes, so a read error is possible. The chain carries TRBV6-1 and TRBJ1-3; D remains unclear. The CDR3 is 18 residues long. Germline lookup yields CDR1 MNHNS and CDR2 SASEGT. CDR3 in DNA: TGTGCCAGCAATGAAGCCGGCGGGTGGATGTTATCTGGAAACACCATATATTTT. This codes for CASNEAGGWMLSGNTIYF.

This clonotype was recorded a few times. This chain connects TRBV6-2 or TRBV6-3 to TRBJ1-2, with D unresolved. The CDR3 is 15 residues long. The V gene's germline CDR1 is MNHEY and CDR2 SVGEGT. Trimming pared 7 bases from V and 6 bases from J, leaving 21 bases between. The CDR3 loop is CASTYLPGGPNGYTF. CDR3 coding DNA: TGTGCCAGCACCTACCTCCCCGGTGGACCAAATGGCTACACCTTC.

The rearrangement joins TRBV5-6 to TRBJ1-2, with 8 bases fitting TRBD1. Trimming took 4 bases from V and 2 from J; bases not matched to a gene: 10. The germline gives CDR1 SGHDT, CDR2 YYEEEE. The CDR3 loop spans 16 amino acids. The CDR3 region has the DNA TGTGCCAGCAGCACCTGGACAGGGCTGTTGAACTATGGCTACACCTTC. The encoded protein is CASSTWTGLLNYGYTF.

In its sample, this clonotype was seen a few times. This chain connects TRBV12-3 or TRBV12-4 to TRBJ2-4; tentative D call: TRBD2 (7 bases). The V end lost 3 bases, the J end lost 0 bases, and 12 bases lay between the germline ends. CDR3 length: 16 amino acids. The DNA of the CDR3 is TGTGCCAGCAGTTTGGGGGGGGCCGGAGCCAAAAACATTCAGTACTTC. As protein: CASSLGGAGAKNIQYF.

This clonotype has a handful of counts. The V call is TRBV27, the J call TRBJ2-2, with TRBD1 matching 7 bases. This CDR3 region has 17 residues. Germline values: CDR1 MNHEY, CDR2 SMNVEV (reference sequence). Unmatched junction bases numbered 11, after V lost 3 bases and J lost 4 bases. The CDR3 reads CASSFVPFRDSTGELFF. The CDR3 DNA follows: TGTGCCAGCAGTTTCGTTCCATTCCGGGACAGCACCGGGGAGCTGTTTTTT.

This rearrangement joins TRBV4-1 to TRBJ1-5, with 10 bases matching TRBD1. The CDR3 spans 16 residues. CDR1 and CDR2 from the germline V gene are MGHRA and YSYEKL. J was trimmed by 2 bases and V by 1 base; bases with no gene match: 2. The CDR3 reads CASSQGTGGGNQPQHF. CDR3 nucleotides: TGCGCCAGCAGCCAAGGGACAGGGGGTGGCAATCAGCCCCAGCATTTT.

This clonotype has only a few counts. The V call is TRBV12-3 or TRBV12-4, the J call TRBJ2-2; D gene unclear. The ends were cut back, 10 bases at V and 5 bases at J, with 8 bases in the middle. CDR3 size: 11 residues. CDR3 nucleotide sequence: TGTGCCATCTACATGACCGGGGAGCTGTTTTTT. It specifies CAIYMTGELFF.

This clonotype was found a few times. V and J are TRBV10-3 and TRBJ2-1; D might be TRBD1 (6 bases). This CDR3 is built from 12 residues. Germline V lookup: CDR1 ENHRY, CDR2 SYGVKD. Trimming stripped 11 bases from V and 4 bases from J, with 12 bases between. The CDR3 region has the DNA TGTGCCGTACGAGACAGGTACAATGAGCAGTTCTTC. It specifies CAVRDRYNEQFF.